This T cell receptor beta chain is drawn from a study of cytomegalovirus exposure and HLA in healthy donors. Study-level points and caveats: Rarity held for most TCR sequences, but there were some public TCRs that occurred in many donors. The productive fraction for most TCR beta V segments was about 87% or about 30% in an earlier analysis. V- and J-gene trimming of TCR beta was linked (in a later analysis) to a missense DCLRE1C variant.

J gave up 3 bases and V 1 base, and 10 bases lay outside the gene matches. The CDR3 consists of 17 residues. Germline V lookup: CDR1 SGHVS, CDR2 FQNEAQ. Researchers ran the PCR with 60 Vbeta and 13 Jbeta primers. Repertoires were generated with immunoSEQ multiplex PCR, while TCRdb's copy carries only in-frame clones and drops some. The sample lists about 100,000 clones, approximately 85% occurring once. Note on this clone: Its antigen is still unknown.

The rearrangement joins TRBV7-8 to TRBJ2-7; the match to TRBD1 covers 9 bases. The sample consisted of PBMCs. This receptor was taken from a man younger than 45 in good health and CMV-seronegative. The chain's CDR3 is CASSLVGPGTGFYEQYF. Written as DNA, the CDR3 is TGTGCCAGCAGCTTAGTTGGCCCCGGGACAGGGTTCTACGAGCAGTACTTC. The entire variable domain, with the rest obtained from reference TRBV7-8 and TRBJ2-7, is as follows: GAGVSQSPRYKVAKRGQDVALRCDPISGHVSLFWYQQALGQGPEFLTYFQNEAQLDKSGLPSDRFFAERPEGSVSTLKIQRTQQEDSAVYLCASSLVGPGTGFYEQYFGPGTRLTVT.